The 5 T cell receptor beta chains below come from one sample, sequenced in a study of cytomegalovirus exposure and HLA in healthy donors. Primers included in the PCR were 60 Vbeta and 13 Jbeta primers. Repertoires were generated with immunoSEQ multiplex PCR, while TCRdb's copy carries only in-frame clones and drops some. The profile covers fewer than 90,000 clones, with roughly 80% appearing a single time and over 9% taken by the ten largest. Sequenced material: PBMCs. The receptors were gathered from a man aged 30 to 39 in good health and CMV-seropositive.

CDR3 sequence: CAISESKGQGGTDTQYF. The CDR3, as DNA: TGTGCCATCAGTGAGTCTAAGGGACAGGGGGGCACAGATACGCAGTATTTT. The chain employs TRBV10-3 and TRBJ2-3, with TRBD1 identical over 11 bases. The CDR3 covers 17 residues. Germline V CDR1 and CDR2: ENHRY, SYGVKD. The V gene end was trimmed by 0 bases and the J gene end by 1 base; junction bases not matched to a gene: 3.

This clone was seen a few times. The chain recombines TRBV4-2 with TRBJ1-2; D perhaps matches TRBD1 (6 bases). The germline V gene encodes CDR1 LGHNA and CDR2 YNFKEQ. CDR3 length: 14 amino acids. The ends were cut back, 4 bases at V and 7 bases at J, with 16 bases in the middle. CDR3 sequence: CASSLRDTNPGYTF. The CDR3 DNA follows: TGTGCCAGCAGCCTTCGGGACACCAATCCTGGCTACACCTTC.

The chain joins TRBV6-5 to TRBJ1-2, with a tentative D call TRBD1 (6 bases). The CDR3 sequence is 14 residues long. The V gene lost 4 bases and the J gene lost 2 bases, with 11 bases spanning the gap. Germline CDR1 is MNHEY and CDR2 is SVGAGI. The CDR3: CASSSAGTNYGYTF. In nucleotides, the CDR3 is TGTGCCAGCAGTTCGGCAGGGACAAACTATGGCTACACCTTC.

The V call is TRBV7-8, the J call TRBJ2-1, with no clear D. Trimming removed 4 bases at V and 4 bases at J, with 17 bases between. The CDR3 covers 16 residues. CDR1 is SGHVS and CDR2 is FQNEAQ in the germline V gene. The CDR3 nucleotides are TGTGCCAGCAGCTCGACTTCCTATAACCCTTACAATGAGCAGTTCTTC. Its translation is CASSSTSYNPYNEQFF.

This chain connects TRBV7-6 to TRBJ2-3; 8 bases align to TRBD2. This CDR3 is 17 amino acids long. V was pared by 3 bases and J by 0 bases, with 8 bases of the junction left unmatched. CDR1 is SGHVS, CDR2 FNYEAQ, per germline. This chain's CDR3 is CASSLTPGLDSTDTQYF. For the CDR3, the DNA is TGTGCCAGCAGCTTGACTCCGGGACTAGATAGCACAGATACGCAGTATTTT.